This passage covers 23 T cell receptor beta chains from one sample sequenced in a study of blood T cell repertoires in COVID-19. TCRdb's copy holds only in-frame clones and misses some; the assay was immunoSEQ multiplex PCR. The sample shows 110,000 to 150,000 clones, more than 60% of them seen only once. The source material was peripheral blood. These receptors were collected from a woman aged 60-70 years with acute or convalescent COVID-19.

This clone was found a few times. The chain recombines TRBV28 with TRBJ2-7, with D perhaps matching TRBD2 (5 bases). V was shortened by 10 bases and J by 4 bases, with 17 bases between the two germline ends. This CDR3 spans 13 amino acids. Germline CDR1 is MDHEN and CDR2 is SYDVKM. This CDR3 is CAIRATSSYEQYF. CDR3 DNA sequence: TGTGCCATCCGGGCCACTAGTTCGTACGAGCAGTACTTC.

This sequence joins TRBV20-1 and TRBJ2-1; TRBD2 is a possible D gene (5 bases). The germline V gene encodes CDR1 DFQATT and CDR2 SNEGSKA (reference sequence). The CDR3 covers 10 residues. Trimming took 6 bases from V and 9 from J, leaving 9 bases between them. In DNA, the CDR3 is TGCAGTGCCGGACTGATTGAGCAGTTCTTC. This codes for CSAGLIEQFF.

This clone was counted a few times. The chain couples TRBV12-3 or TRBV12-4 to TRBJ1-1; no definite D call. The CDR3 is 13 amino acids. V lost 3 bases and J 1 base, leaving 6 bases between the germline ends. Written as DNA, the CDR3 is TGTGCCAGCAGTTTTGCCAGGAACACTGAAGCTTTCTTT. Translating gives CASSFARNTEAFF.

The chain uses TRBV5-1 and TRBJ1-6, with D perhaps TRBD1 (5 bases). In germline, CDR1 is SGHRS, CDR2 YFSETQ. The CDR3 spans 14 residues. The V end lost 2 bases, the J end lost 9 bases, and 12 bases lay between the germline ends. CDR3 nucleotides: TGCGCCAGCAGCTTTTTAGGGGAAGGTTCACCCCTCCACTTT. It codes for CASSFLGEGSPLHF.

The genes are TRBV5-5 and TRBJ1-3; D is undetermined. The CDR3 loop spans 15 amino acids. Trimming pared 3 bases from V and 0 bases from J, leaving 10 bases between. Germline CDR1 SGHKS, CDR2 YYEKEE (reference sequence). The CDR3 protein is CASSSLAGSGNTIYF. The CDR3 DNA reads TGTGCCAGCAGCTCCCTAGCCGGCTCTGGAAACACCATATATTTT.

V usage is TRBV6-5 and J usage is TRBJ2-7; D ambiguous. Germline-derived CDR1 and CDR2 are MNHEY and SVGAGI. This CDR3 spans 12 amino acids. With 7 bases removed from V and 2 bases from J, the gap between germline ends came to 9 bases. CDR3 sequence reads: CASTLSPYEQYF. The CDR3 bases are TGTGCCAGCACCCTGAGCCCCTACGAGCAGTACTTC.

The gene calls are TRBV30 and TRBJ1-3; perhaps TRBD1 as D (6 bases). The CDR3 has 12 amino acids. The germline V gene has CDR1 GTSNPN and CDR2 SVGIG (reference sequence). Trimming left V 8 bases short and J 4 bases short, with 12 bases between. CDR3 bases: TGTGCCGGAACAGGGCACGGAAACACCATATATTTT. As protein: CAGTGHGNTIYF. The whole variable domain, filled in from reference TRBV30 and TRBJ1-3, reads SQTIHQWPATLVQPVGSPLSLECTVEGTSNPNLYWYRQAAGRGLQLLFYSVGIGQISSEVPQNLSASRPQDRQFILSSKKLLLSDSGFYLCAGTGHGNTIYFGEGSWLTVV.

This clone appeared a few times. The CDR3, as DNA: TGCGCCAGCGGGACTAGCGGTAGCACAGATACGCAGTATTTT. Translating it yields CASGTSGSTDTQYF. The chain links TRBV5-1 to TRBJ2-3; 11 bases match TRBD2. V trimming: 7 bases; J trimming: 0 bases; junction bases outside the gene matches: 1. This CDR3 contains 14 residues. Per the germline V gene, CDR1 is SGHRS and CDR2 is YFSETQ.

The gene calls are TRBV15 and TRBJ1-1; D call uncertain. CDR3 length: 13 residues. CDR1 is LNHNV, CDR2 YYDKDF, per germline (reference sequence). Trimming pared 0 bases from V and 11 bases from J, leaving 13 bases between. As DNA, the CDR3 is TGTGCCACCAGCAGAGATCTAGCCTCGGCGGCTTTCTTT. It is translated as CATSRDLASAAFF.

The chain recombines TRBV5-1 with TRBJ1-5; D not certain. The germline V gene encodes CDR1 SGHRS and CDR2 YFSETQ. The V and J ends lost 0 bases and 1 base respectively, with 8 bases between them. The CDR3 totals 15 residues. The CDR3 region is CASSLGPRSNQPQHF. The CDR3 bases are TGCGCCAGCAGCTTGGGCCCTCGGAGCAATCAGCCCCAGCATTTT.

CDR3 nucleotides: TGTGCCAGCAGTTACTCGATATACCGGCCGGGGGAGACCCAGTACTTC. This codes for CASSYSIYRPGETQYF. The chain employs TRBV6-5 and TRBJ2-5, with D perhaps TRBD2 (5 bases). The length of the CDR3 is 16 residues. V was cut by 0 bases and J by 5 bases, with 16 bases left in between. The germline V gene encodes CDR1 MNHEY and CDR2 SVGAGI.

The V and J genes are TRBV15 and TRBJ2-1; possibly TRBD2 for D (7 bases). Germline CDR1 and CDR2: LNHNV and YYDKDF (reference sequence). There are 15 residues in the CDR3. V dropped 1 base and J dropped 10 bases, with 17 bases sitting between them. CDR3: CATSRVFGGRGEQFF. The CDR3 region has the DNA TGTGCCACCAGCAGAGTTTTCGGGGGGCGCGGAGAGCAGTTCTTC.

V and J are TRBV9 and TRBJ2-7; TRBD2 agrees at 7 bases. V lost 0 bases to trimming and J lost 6 bases; unmatched junction nucleotides: 6. Germline CDR1 and CDR2: SGDLS and YYNGEE. The CDR3 sequence is 14 residues long. Here the CDR3 DNA reads TGTGCCAGCAGCGTAGACCCGACTAGCCGCGAGCAGTACTTC. It is translated as CASSVDPTSREQYF.

This chain links TRBV29-1 with TRBJ2-1; D is possibly TRBD2 (5 bases). V was trimmed by 3 bases and J by 10 bases, leaving 19 bases between them. The CDR3 consists of 14 residues. Germline CDR1 and CDR2: SQVTM and ANQGSEA. Here the CDR3 DNA reads TGCAGCGTTGAGTTGATAGCGTCTTCGGGGGAGCAGTTCTTC. It codes for CSVELIASSGEQFF.

V and J are TRBV19 and TRBJ1-1, with 9 bases that match TRBD1. In germline, CDR1 is LNHDA, CDR2 SQIVND (reference sequence). The trim removed 8 bases at V and 2 bases at J, leaving 9 bases unmatched. The CDR3 is 15 residues long. CDR3 in amino acids: CASFRDRAENTEAFF. The DNA of the CDR3 is TGTGCCAGTTTCCGGGACAGGGCCGAAAACACTGAAGCTTTCTTT.

The chain links TRBV2 to TRBJ2-7; TRBD1 agrees at 11 bases. The CDR3 contains 16 residues. J lost 2 bases, V lost 4 bases, and 7 bases had no gene match. Germline values: CDR1 SNHLY, CDR2 FYNNEI. In DNA, the CDR3 is TGTGCCAGCAGTGTCCCAAGGACAGGGGGCACCTACGAGCAGTACTTC. Translation gives CASSVPRTGGTYEQYF.

The chain uses TRBV5-1 and TRBJ1-1, with D possibly matching TRBD1 (6 bases). The length of the CDR3 is 14 residues. Germline values: CDR1 SGHRS, CDR2 YFSETQ. The V and J ends lost 2 bases and 0 bases respectively, with 8 bases between them. The CDR3 here is CASSFQGMNTEAFF. The CDR3 DNA reads TGCGCCAGCAGCTTTCAGGGGATGAACACTGAAGCTTTCTTT.

Only one count was recorded for this clone. The chain couples TRBV5-1 to TRBJ2-1, with TRBD2 matching 10 bases. The CDR3 has 14 amino acids. The V gene end was trimmed by 9 bases and the J gene end by 5 bases; junction bases not matched to a gene: 8. Germline lookup yields CDR1 SGHRS and CDR2 YFSETQ. The CDR3 reads CATRTSGGNNEQFF. The CDR3 bases are TGCGCCACTAGGACTAGCGGTGGGAACAATGAGCAGTTCTTC.

The chain recombines TRBV6-5 with TRBJ2-4; D remains ambiguous. The V gene lost 5 bases and the J gene lost 9 bases, with 11 bases spanning the gap. Germline V gene sequence: CDR1 MNHEY, CDR2 SVGAGI. This CDR3 region has 12 residues. Here the CDR3 reads CASSSSPRIQYF. The CDR3 DNA reads TGTGCCAGCAGTAGTAGCCCTCGCATTCAGTACTTC.

The chain employs TRBV7-9 and TRBJ2-7; D is ambiguous. From germline, CDR1 is SEHNR and CDR2 FQNEAQ (reference sequence). Trimming cost V 2 bases and J 2 bases, with 10 bases left between them. The CDR3 consists of 14 residues. Here the CDR3 reads CASSLSGTAYEQYF. The CDR3 coding sequence is TGTGCCAGCAGCTTATCAGGTACCGCCTACGAGCAGTACTTC.

The genes are TRBV6-5 and TRBJ1-6; TRBD1 agrees at 9 bases. CDR3 length: 14 amino acids. The V segment lost 7 bases and the J segment 6 bases; nucleotides outside the gene matches: 4. In germline, CDR1 is MNHEY, CDR2 SVGAGI. The CDR3 DNA reads as TGTGCCAGCAAACAGGGGGCCACTAATTCACCCCTCCACTTT. Translation gives CASKQGATNSPLHF.

As concerns this clone: Because the CDR3's place on the DNA is in doubt, the DNA is left out and the CDR3 is given as listed by TCRdb. The genes are TRBV20-1 and TRBJ2-2; whether TRBD2, the table's D call, matches the DNA was not checked. The germline CDR1 and CDR2 sequences are DFQATT and SNEGSKA (reference sequence). The CDR3 contains 11 residues when both ends are counted. CDR3 residues: CSAVTFGELFF.

This chain links TRBV6-2 or TRBV6-3 with TRBJ1-1, with TRBD1 matching over 8 bases. Germline CDR1 MNHEY, CDR2 SVGEGT. The CDR3 sequence is 15 residues long. With V trimmed by 0 bases and J by 6 bases, 6 bases remained unmatched. The CDR3 is CASSYSRGPGAEAFF. The CDR3 DNA reads as TGTGCCAGCAGTTACTCCAGGGGGCCGGGGGCTGAAGCTTTCTTT.